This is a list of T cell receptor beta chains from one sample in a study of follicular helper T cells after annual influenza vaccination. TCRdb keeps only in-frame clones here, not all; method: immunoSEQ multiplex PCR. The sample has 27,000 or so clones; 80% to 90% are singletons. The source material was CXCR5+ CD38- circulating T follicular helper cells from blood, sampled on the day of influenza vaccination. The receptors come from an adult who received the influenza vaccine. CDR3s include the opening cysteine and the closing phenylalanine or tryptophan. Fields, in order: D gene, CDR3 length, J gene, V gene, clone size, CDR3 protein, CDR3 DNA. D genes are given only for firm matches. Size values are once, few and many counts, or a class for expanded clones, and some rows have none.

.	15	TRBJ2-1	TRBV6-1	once	CASSAGGGGYNEQFF	TGTGCCAGCAGTGCGGGGGGAGGGGGGTACAATGAGCAGTTCTTC
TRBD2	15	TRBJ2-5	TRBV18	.	CASSQLLAGEETQYF	TGTGCCAGCTCACAACTACTAGCGGGAGAAGAGACCCAGTACTTC
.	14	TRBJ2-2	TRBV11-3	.	CASSPGGSTGELFF	TGTGCCAGCAGCCCAGGCGGGTCGACCGGGGAGCTGTTTTTT
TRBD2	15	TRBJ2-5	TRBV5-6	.	CASSLELAGEETQYF	TGTGCCAGCAGCTTGGAGCTAGCGGGAGAAGAGACCCAGTACTTC
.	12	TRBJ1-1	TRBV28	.	CASSLSYREAFF	TGTGCCAGCAGTTTATCATACAGAGAAGCTTTCTTT
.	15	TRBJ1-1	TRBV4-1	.	CASSLSGALDTEAFF	TGCGCCAGCAGTCTTTCAGGGGCCCTCGACACTGAAGCTTTCTTT
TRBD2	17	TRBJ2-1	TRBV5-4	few	CASSLGGGGRAQNEQFF	TGTGCCAGCAGCTTGGGAGGCGGCGGGAGGGCCCAAAATGAGCAGTTCTTC
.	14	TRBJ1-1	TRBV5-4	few	CASSSGQTNTEAFF	TGTGCCAGCAGCTCCGGACAAACGAACACTGAAGCTTTCTTT
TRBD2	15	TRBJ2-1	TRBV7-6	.	CASSHSSGSNNEQFF	TGTGCCAGCAGCCACTCTAGCGGGAGTAACAATGAGCAGTTCTTC
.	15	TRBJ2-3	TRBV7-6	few	CASSDPVGGGDTQYF	TGTGCCAGCAGCGACCCCGTCGGCGGTGGAGATACGCAGTATTTT
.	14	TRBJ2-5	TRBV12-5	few	CASGLTRDSETQYF	TGTGCTAGTGGTTTGACGAGGGACTCGGAGACCCAGTACTTC
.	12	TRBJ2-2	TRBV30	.	CAWKLAVGELFF	TGTGCCTGGAAACTAGCCGTCGGGGAGCTGTTTTTT
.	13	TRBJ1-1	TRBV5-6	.	CASSDMVNTEAFF	TGTGCCAGCAGCGACATGGTGAACACTGAAGCTTTCTTT
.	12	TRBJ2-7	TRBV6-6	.	CASSATGYEQYF	TGTGCCAGCAGTGCTACAGGATACGAGCAGTACTTC
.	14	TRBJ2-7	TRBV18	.	CASSPSGHLDEQYF	TGTGCCAGCTCACCATCCGGACATTTGGACGAGCAGTACTTC
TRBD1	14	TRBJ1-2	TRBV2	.	CASSSTGVLIGYTF	TGTGCCAGCAGCTCGACAGGGGTTCTTATAGGGTACACCTTC
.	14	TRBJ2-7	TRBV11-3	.	CASSLLADSYEQYF	TGTGCCAGCAGCTTATTAGCGGACTCCTACGAGCAGTACTTC
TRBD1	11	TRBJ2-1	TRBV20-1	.	CSATGGNEQFF	TGCAGTGCTACAGGGGGCAATGAGCAGTTCTTC
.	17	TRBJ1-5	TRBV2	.	CASSPRSGAGGNQPQHF	TGTGCCAGCAGCCCCCGTTCCGGGGCGGGGGGCAATCAGCCCCAGCATTTT